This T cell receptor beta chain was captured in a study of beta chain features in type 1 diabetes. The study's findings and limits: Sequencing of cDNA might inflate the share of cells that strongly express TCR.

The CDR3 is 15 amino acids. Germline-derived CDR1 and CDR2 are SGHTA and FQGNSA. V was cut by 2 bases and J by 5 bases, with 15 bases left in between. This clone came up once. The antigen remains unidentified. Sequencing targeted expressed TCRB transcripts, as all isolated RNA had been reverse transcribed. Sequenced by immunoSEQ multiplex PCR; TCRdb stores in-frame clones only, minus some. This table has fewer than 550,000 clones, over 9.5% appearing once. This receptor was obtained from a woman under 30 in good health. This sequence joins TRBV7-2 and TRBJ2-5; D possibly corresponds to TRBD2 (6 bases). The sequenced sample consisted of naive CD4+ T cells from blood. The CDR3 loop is CASSLLYPAGETQYF. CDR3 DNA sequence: TGTGCCAGCAGCTTACTCTACCCAGCGGGCGAGACCCAGTACTTC.